This T cell receptor beta chain was documented in a study of patients and donors after allogeneic stem cell transplantation. Germline CDR1 SQVTM, CDR2 ANQGSEA. CDR3 length equals 15 residues. V shed 2 bases and J 12 bases; nucleotides not matched to a gene: 14. One entry per CDR3 protein, called by TCRdb with MiXCR from the RT-PCR reads. The sample lists some 880,000 distinct CDR3 sequences, about a sixth occurring once. The clonotype was recovered from a human donor who was either an allogeneic HSCT recipient or a stem cell or donor lymphocyte infusion donor (not recorded which). It is not recorded whose cells these are; they may come from a transplant donor. What was sequenced was blood, either unsorted or a sorted T cell fraction (not recorded which). The chain combines TRBV29-1 with TRBJ2-1; 9 nucleotides align to TRBD2. The CDR3 spells CSVESQAGGPLWQFF. The CDR3 region has the DNA TGCAGCGTTGAATCCCAAGCGGGAGGCCCTCTTTGGCAGTTCTTC.